Listed below are T cell receptor beta chains from one sample, sequenced in a study of blood T cell repertoires in COVID-19. Libraries were prepared by immunoSEQ multiplex PCR; TCRdb keeps only in-frame clonotypes and omits some of them. The sample contains around 180,000 clones, 74% of which appear only once. Sequencing was carried out using peripheral blood. These receptors originate from a woman older than 75 with acute or convalescent COVID-19. Each CDR3 is given with its conserved first and last residue. Fields, in order: D gene, V gene, clone size, J gene, CDR3 DNA, CDR3 protein. A D gene is named only where the DNA matches it firmly. Clone size is given for some rows only: seen once, a few or many times, or a class if the clone is expanded.

TRBD1	TRBV24-1	-	TRBJ1-5	TGTGCCACCAGTGTTGGACAGGGGTTACATCAGCCCCAGCATTTT	CATSVGQGLHQPQHF
-	TRBV6-5	-	TRBJ1-2	TGTGCCAGCAGTTACTCAGGGAGGGGCTACACCTTC	CASSYSGRGYTF
TRBD2	TRBV28	-	TRBJ2-7	TGTGCCAGCAGTGGCGGACTAGCGGGATTCTACGAGCAGTACTTC	CASSGGLAGFYEQYF
TRBD1	TRBV10-3	once	TRBJ2-6	TGTGCCATCAGGGGGACAGGGCCTGCTGGGGCCAACGTCCTGACTTTC	CAIRGTGPAGANVLTF
TRBD2	TRBV28	once	TRBJ2-7	TGTGCCAGCAGCGGGGGGCTAGCGGGAGTCGAGCAGTACTTC	CASSGGLAGVEQYF
-	TRBV18	-	TRBJ1-1	TGTGCCAGCTCACCACGAAGAGAAAACACTGAAGCTTTCTTT	CASSPRRENTEAFF
-	TRBV28	-	TRBJ1-4	TGTGCCAGCAGTTTTTGGCAGACAACTAATGAAAAACTGTTTTTT	CASSFWQTTNEKLFF
-	TRBV3-1/TRBV3-2	-	TRBJ1-1	TGTGCCAGCAGCCAAGATAACATGAACACTGAAGCTTTCTTT	CASSQDNMNTEAFF
-	TRBV28	-	TRBJ2-6	TGTGCCAGCAGTTTAGGACAAGCTGGGGCCAACGTCCTGACTTTC	CASSLGQAGANVLTF
TRBD1	TRBV23-1	-	TRBJ1-6	TGCGCCAGCAGACCCCGTCCAGGGGGTTTTTCACCCCTCCACTTT	CASRPRPGGFSPLHF
-	TRBV15	-	TRBJ1-5	TGTGCCACCAGCAGACCTCGACAGAGCAATCAGCCCCAGCATTTT	CATSRPRQSNQPQHF
-	TRBV29-1	-	TRBJ2-5	TGCAGCGTTGGACTCTTGACAGGAACAGGGACCCAGTACTTC	CSVGLLTGTGTQYF
-	TRBV5-1	-	TRBJ1-4	TGCGCCAGCAGCGCGGGGACCGCAGTAGATGAAAAACTGTTTTTT	CASSAGTAVDEKLFF
-	TRBV4-1	few	TRBJ2-7	TGCGCCAGCAGCCCCCGGGACATCTCCTACGAGCAGTACTTC	CASSPRDISYEQYF
-	TRBV18	-	TRBJ2-3	TGTGCCAGCTCACCACCGGGGCCTAGCACAGATACGCAGTATTTT	CASSPPGPSTDTQYF
TRBD2	TRBV3-1/TRBV3-2	-	TRBJ2-1	TGTGCCAGCAGCCGCGCCGGGACTAGCGGTTTGGATGAGCAGTTCTTC	CASSRAGTSGLDEQFF
-	TRBV6-5	-	TRBJ1-2	TGTGCCAGTTGGGACGGGGGGGCGCTGAACTATGGCTACACCTTC	CASWDGGALNYGYTF
-	TRBV2	-	TRBJ1-1	TGTGCCAGCTCGGCGGAGGCACTGAACACTGAAGCTTTCTTT	CASSAEALNTEAFF
-	TRBV9	-	TRBJ1-4	TGTGCCAGCAGCGTAGCTTACCGAGGGGAAAAACTGTTTTTT	CASSVAYRGEKLFF
TRBD1	TRBV5-1	-	TRBJ2-7	TGCGCCAGCAGCCCGACAGGGGATCACTACGAGCAGTACTTC	CASSPTGDHYEQYF
TRBD1	TRBV19	-	TRBJ1-4	TGTGCCAGTAGTAGAAGCCCCGGGACAGGATATGAAAAACTGTTTTTT	CASSRSPGTGYEKLFF
TRBD2	TRBV19	-	TRBJ2-1	TGTGCCAGTAGTTTAAATGGGGGCGGGAGGGCCCTCAATGAGCAGTTCTTC	CASSLNGGGRALNEQFF
TRBD1	TRBV6-5	-	TRBJ1-1	TGTGCCAGCAGGGGGGACAGTCAAGCTTTCTTT	CASRGDSQAFF
TRBD1	TRBV28	-	TRBJ1-5	TGTGCCAGCATTAACGGACAGGAAGATCAGCCCCAGCATTTT	CASINGQEDQPQHF
-	TRBV19	-	TRBJ1-5	TGTGCCAGTAGTATCCATTCAGGGTCCGGGCAGCCCCAGCATTTT	CASSIHSGSGQPQHF
-	TRBV21-1	-	TRBJ2-7	TGTGCCAGCAGGAAACTAGCGGGAGCGCCCTACGAGCAGTACTTC	CASRKLAGAPYEQYF